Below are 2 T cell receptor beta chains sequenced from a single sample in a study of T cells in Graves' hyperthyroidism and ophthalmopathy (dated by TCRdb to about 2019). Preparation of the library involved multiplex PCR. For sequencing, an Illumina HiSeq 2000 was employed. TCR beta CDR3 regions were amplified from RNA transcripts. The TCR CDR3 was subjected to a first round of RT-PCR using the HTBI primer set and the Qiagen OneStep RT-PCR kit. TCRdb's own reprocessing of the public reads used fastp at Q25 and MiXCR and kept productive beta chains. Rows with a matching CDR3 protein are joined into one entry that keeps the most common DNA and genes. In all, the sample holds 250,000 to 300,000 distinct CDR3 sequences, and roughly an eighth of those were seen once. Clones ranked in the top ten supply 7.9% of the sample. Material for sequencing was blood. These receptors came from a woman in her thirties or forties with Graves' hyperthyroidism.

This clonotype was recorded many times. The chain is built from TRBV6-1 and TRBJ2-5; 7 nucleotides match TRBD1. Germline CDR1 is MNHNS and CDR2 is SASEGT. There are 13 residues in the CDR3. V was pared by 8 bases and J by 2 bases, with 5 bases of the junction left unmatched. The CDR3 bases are TGTGCCAGCCGAAAGACAGGGCAAGAGACCCAGTACTTC. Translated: CASRKTGQETQYF.

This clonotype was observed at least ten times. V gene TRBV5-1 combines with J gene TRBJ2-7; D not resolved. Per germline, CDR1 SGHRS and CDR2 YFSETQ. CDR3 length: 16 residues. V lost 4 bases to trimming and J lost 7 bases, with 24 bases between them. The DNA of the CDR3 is TGCGCCAGCAGCCTGAAACATCGGATCACATGGAATGAGCAGTACTTC. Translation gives CASSLKHRITWNEQYF.